The entry below gives a single T cell receptor (beta chain) sequence along with its context. Its antigen is not yet known. Base qualities are missing; no much larger clone stands one base away. Based on the germline V gene (reference sequence), the CDR1 and CDR2 sequences are DFQATT and SNEGSKA. The CDR3 contains 11 residues, cysteine and phenylalanine counted. The only DNA kept is the CDR3, 33 bases in frame from the first base. Between the V and J ends, shortened by 7 bases and 5 bases respectively, the junction contains 9 bases. The data belong to a study of blood T cell repertoires in COVID-19 (dated by TCRdb to 2018 to 2020). Study-level background: Samples from collaborators originated in the United States, Italy and Spain and spanned both the acute and convalescent phases of COVID-19. The material from the prospective study consisted of cDNA or gDNA derived from T cells, B-cell-depleted T cells, or PBMCs. Subjects who had been exposed to COVID-19, were actively infected with it, or had recovered from it provided the deeply sampled blood TCRbeta repertoires that made up the dataset. The repertoires were released in a freely available public database intended as a resource for research on the immune response to SARS-CoV-2. The samples were drawn from the first 160 participants of the ongoing ImmuneRACE study and from 1,254 subjects provided by 6 global collaborators. The sample metadata nearly always contained a de-identified subject ID, COVID-19 status, age in years and sex. Where HLA class I and class II types were available, the types were taken from metadata supplied by the sample provider, not from assay-based typing. What the research found in general, with its limitations: How much clinical and demographic metadata was included differed by source and by participant, and the metadata was provided uncurated.

TCRbeta CDR3 regions were amplified from genomic DNA using the immunoSEQ Assay, a bias-controlled multiplex PCR. As for the authors' bioinformatics: Nucleated cell counts per sample were estimated from amplification of reference gene primers within the assay. To quantify the absolute abundance of each unique TCRbeta CDR3 rearrangement, sequence reads were collapsed and filtered. For each sample, productive Simpson clonality was calculated as the square root of Simpson's diversity index across productive rearrangements. TCRdb stores this immuneACCESS table with in-frame sequences only. Part of the clones is absent; in the studies checked, under half of the shortfall reflects unresolved V genes, and no reason is known for the rest. For V, J and clone size, that table is used; D and trimming come from the DNA. The sample table holds about 210,000 clones, of which 80% to 85% were seen once. The ten largest account for about 9.8% of the sample.

In the prospective study, participants were 18 to 89 years old, resided in 24 geographic areas of the United States, and were enrolled through a virtual design. In the prospective study, participants were assigned to cohorts based on the clinical history participants reported in a screening survey and a study questionnaire. Each participant in the prospective study had whole blood, serum and a nasopharyngeal or oropharyngeal swab collected by mobile phlebotomists. Participants in the prospective study had the option to provide additional blood draws and questionnaires over a roughly 2-month period. Prospective study blood samples were shipped either frozen or at room temperature before DNA extraction.

Sequencing input: PBMCs or T cells enriched from blood (not recorded which). The sequence links TRBV20-1 to TRBJ2-1; D gene: possibly TRBD1, on 5 matching bases. This receptor was obtained from a woman between 50 and 59 years old with acute COVID-19. The sequence in DNA is TGCAGTGATGGGGCCCACAATGAGCAGTTCTTC. Its protein is CSDGAHNEQFF.